This is a list of T cell receptor beta chains from one sample in a study of blood T cell repertoires in COVID-19. This table comes from immunoSEQ multiplex PCR, and its TCRdb copy is limited to in-frame clones, with some not included. This table holds about 73,000 clones, 90% found once. The specimen sequenced was peripheral blood. The receptors were sampled from a woman aged 18-29 years with acute or convalescent COVID-19. The conserved cysteine and the conserved F or W are not part of the CDR3 here. Clone size is shown for a subset of rows, as once, few, many or a class of expanded clone.

clone size: once; CDR3 length: 14; V gene: TRBV2; J gene: TRBJ2-1; CDR3 protein: ASSEASGGAYNEQF
clone size: .; CDR3 length: 11; V gene: TRBV5-1; J gene: TRBJ1-2; CDR3 protein: ASSREATEGYT
clone size: .; CDR3 length: 13; V gene: TRBV5-4; J gene: TRBJ1-1; CDR3 protein: ASSLGPGAGTEAF
clone size: .; CDR3 length: 12; V gene: TRBV14; J gene: TRBJ1-2; CDR3 protein: ASSHMTEDYGYT
clone size: .; CDR3 length: 14; V gene: TRBV27; J gene: TRBJ1-2; CDR3 protein: ASSSYGAGGTYGYT
clone size: .; CDR3 length: 14; V gene: TRBV11-2; J gene: TRBJ2-1; CDR3 protein: ASSLDPGWTIYEQF
clone size: .; CDR3 length: 12; V gene: TRBV5-1; J gene: TRBJ2-3; CDR3 protein: ASSIGTSTDTQY
clone size: .; CDR3 length: 11; V gene: TRBV2; J gene: TRBJ1-1; CDR3 protein: ASTPTGILEAF
clone size: .; CDR3 length: 14; V gene: TRBV19; J gene: TRBJ2-3; CDR3 protein: ASSPRGAGGPNTQY
clone size: once; CDR3 length: 11; V gene: TRBV6-5; J gene: TRBJ1-6; CDR3 protein: ASRGVLDSPLH
clone size: .; CDR3 length: 12; V gene: TRBV6-1; J gene: TRBJ2-7; CDR3 protein: ASSEGDSSYEQY
clone size: .; CDR3 length: 10; V gene: TRBV6-1; J gene: TRBJ1-5; CDR3 protein: ASSERVQPQH
clone size: .; CDR3 length: 12; V gene: TRBV11-2; J gene: TRBJ1-5; CDR3 protein: ASSQGSDYQPQH